Listed below are T cell receptor beta chains from one sample, sequenced in a study of identical twins. TCRdb re-analysed the 5' RACE reads in MiXCR, keeping a single row per CDR3 protein. Of approximately 220,000 distinct CDR3 sequences in the sample, roughly 9.4% were seen once. Sequencing input: memory (CD45RO+) T cells sorted from blood. Receptor source: a young woman in good health. CDR3s include the opening cysteine and the closing phenylalanine or tryptophan. The order of the fields is V gene, clone size, D gene, J gene, CDR3 protein, CDR3 DNA. D genes are given only for firm matches. Size is omitted from some rows. Given values are once, few, many or a class for expanded clones.

>TRBV6-1|NA|NA|TRBJ1-1
CASSTGRVRNTEAFF
TGTGCCAGCAGTACAGGGCGGGTTAGGAACACTGAAGCTTTCTTT
>TRBV20-1|once|TRBD2|TRBJ2-1
CSAILLAGKYNEQFF
TGCAGTGCTATTCTCCTAGCGGGAAAATACAATGAGCAGTTCTTC
>TRBV5-1|few|TRBD2|TRBJ2-1
CASKVGSLAGNNEQFF
TGCGCCAGCAAGGTTGGATCGTTAGCGGGAAACAATGAGCAGTTCTTC
>TRBV12-3/TRBV12-4|many|TRBD1|TRBJ2-7
CASRGTGADEQYF
TGTGCCAGCAGGGGGACAGGGGCGGACGAGCAGTACTTC
>TRBV19|few|TRBD1|TRBJ2-4
CASSQTGGVRNIQYF
TGTGCCAGTAGTCAGACAGGGGGCGTTCGAAACATTCAGTACTTC
>TRBV7-9|many|NA|TRBJ1-2
CASSLQGPSYGYTF
TGTGCCAGCAGCCTACAGGGACCTAGCTATGGCTACACCTTC
>TRBV3-1|many|NA|TRBJ2-3
CASSQEGRSTDTQYF
TGTGCCAGCAGCCAAGAGGGTCGGAGCACAGATACGCAGTATTTT
>TRBV11-2|NA|NA|TRBJ2-1
CASSFRQGLLNEQFF
TGTGCCAGCAGCTTCCGGCAGGGGCTCCTCAATGAGCAGTTCTTC
>TRBV29-1|few|TRBD1|TRBJ1-1
CSVGTDLSEAFF
TGCAGCGTGGGGACAGATCTATCCGAAGCTTTCTTT
>TRBV20-1|few|TRBD1|TRBJ2-1
CSADSAGTGRSNEQFF
TGCAGTGCTGACAGCGCCGGGACAGGGCGATCCAATGAGCAGTTCTTC
>TRBV5-1|few|NA|TRBJ2-1
CASTPGAVDNEQFF
TGCGCCAGCACCCCCGGCGCGGTCGACAATGAGCAGTTCTTC
>TRBV2|few|NA|TRBJ2-7
CASRGARYEQYF
TGTGCCAGCAGGGGAGCCCGCTACGAGCAGTACTTC
>TRBV5-6|many|NA|TRBJ1-5
CASSLHSNQPQHF
TGTGCCAGCAGCTTACATAGCAATCAGCCCCAGCATTTT
>TRBV7-6|few|NA|TRBJ2-3
CASSLLSRVSTDTQYF
TGTGCCAGCAGCTTATTGTCACGCGTAAGCACAGATACGCAGTATTTT
>TRBV4-3|few|TRBD2|TRBJ2-7
CASSQGLAIPPNSYEQYF
TGCGCCAGCAGCCAAGGACTAGCTATTCCCCCTAACTCCTACGAGCAGTACTTC
>TRBV5-1|NA|TRBD2|TRBJ2-1
CASSAGLAWGSYNEQFF
TGCGCCAGCAGCGCCGGACTAGCTTGGGGCTCCTACAATGAGCAGTTCTTC
>TRBV6-1|NA|NA|TRBJ2-7
CASRRTALSHYEQYF
TGTGCCAGCAGGCGGACAGCGCTATCACACTACGAGCAGTACTTC
>TRBV20-1|NA|NA|TRBJ2-1
CSTFKPSNEQFF
TGCAGTACGTTCAAGCCGTCCAATGAGCAGTTCTTC
>TRBV20-1|few|NA|TRBJ1-1
CSPSPYWTTEAFF
TGCAGCCCAAGTCCCTATTGGACCACTGAAGCTTTCTTT
>TRBV7-2|many|TRBD1|TRBJ2-1
CASSPGQGSYNEQFF
TGTGCCAGCAGCCCAGGACAGGGTTCCTACAATGAGCAGTTCTTC
>TRBV7-2|many|NA|TRBJ2-1
CASGSGDTHYNEQFF
TGTGCCAGCGGGTCGGGGGACACCCACTACAATGAGCAGTTCTTC